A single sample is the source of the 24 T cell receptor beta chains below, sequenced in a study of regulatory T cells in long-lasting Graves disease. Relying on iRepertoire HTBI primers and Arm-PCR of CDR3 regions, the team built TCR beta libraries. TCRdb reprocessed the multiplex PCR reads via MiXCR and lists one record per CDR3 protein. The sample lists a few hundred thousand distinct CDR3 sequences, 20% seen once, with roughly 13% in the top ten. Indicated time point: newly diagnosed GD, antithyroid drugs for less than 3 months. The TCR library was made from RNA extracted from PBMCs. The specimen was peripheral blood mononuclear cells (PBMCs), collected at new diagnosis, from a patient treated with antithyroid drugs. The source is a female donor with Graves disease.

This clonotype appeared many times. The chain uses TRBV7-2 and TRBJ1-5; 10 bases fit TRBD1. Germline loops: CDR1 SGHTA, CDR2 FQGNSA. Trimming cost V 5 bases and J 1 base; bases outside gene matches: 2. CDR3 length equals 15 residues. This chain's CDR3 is CASSQGQGSNQPQHF. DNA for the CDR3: TGTGCCAGCAGCCAGGGACAGGGGAGCAATCAGCCCCAGCATTTT.

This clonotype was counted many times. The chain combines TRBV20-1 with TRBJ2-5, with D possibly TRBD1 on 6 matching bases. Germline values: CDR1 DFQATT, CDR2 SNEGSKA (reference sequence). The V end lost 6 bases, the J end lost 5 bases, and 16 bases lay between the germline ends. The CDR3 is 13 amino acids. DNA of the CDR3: TGCAGTGCCCTTCCGGTGGGGGCCGAGACCCAGTACTTC. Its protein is CSALPVGAETQYF.

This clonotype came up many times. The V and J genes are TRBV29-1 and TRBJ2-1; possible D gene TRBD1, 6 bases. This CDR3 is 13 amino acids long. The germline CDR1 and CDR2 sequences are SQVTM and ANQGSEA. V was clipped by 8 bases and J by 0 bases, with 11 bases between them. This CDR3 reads CSPKGVSYNEQFF. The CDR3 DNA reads TGCAGCCCCAAGGGGGTCTCCTACAATGAGCAGTTCTTC.

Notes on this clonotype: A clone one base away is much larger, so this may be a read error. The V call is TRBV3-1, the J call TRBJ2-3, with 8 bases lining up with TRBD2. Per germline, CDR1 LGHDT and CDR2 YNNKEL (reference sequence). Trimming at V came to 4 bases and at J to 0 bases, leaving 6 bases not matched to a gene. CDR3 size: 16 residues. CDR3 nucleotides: TGTGCCAGCAGCCCCCTACTAGCGGCTAGCACAGATACGCAGTATTTT. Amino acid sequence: CASSPLLAASTDTQYF.

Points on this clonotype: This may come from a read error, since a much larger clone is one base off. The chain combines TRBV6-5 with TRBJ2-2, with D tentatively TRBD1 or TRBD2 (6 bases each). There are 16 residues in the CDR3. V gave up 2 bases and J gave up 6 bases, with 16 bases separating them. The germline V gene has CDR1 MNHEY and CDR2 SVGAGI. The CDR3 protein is CASSYRPAGGSGELFF. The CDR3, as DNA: TGTGCCAGCAGTTACCGGCCTGCCGGGGGCTCCGGGGAGCTGTTTTTT.

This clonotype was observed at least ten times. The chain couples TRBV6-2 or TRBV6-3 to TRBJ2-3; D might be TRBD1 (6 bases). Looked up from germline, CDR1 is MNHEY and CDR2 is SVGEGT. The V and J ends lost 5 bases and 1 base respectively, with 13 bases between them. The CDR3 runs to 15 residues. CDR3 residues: CASSEMGAGTDTQYF. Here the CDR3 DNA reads TGTGCCAGCAGTGAAATGGGGGCGGGCACAGATACGCAGTATTTT.

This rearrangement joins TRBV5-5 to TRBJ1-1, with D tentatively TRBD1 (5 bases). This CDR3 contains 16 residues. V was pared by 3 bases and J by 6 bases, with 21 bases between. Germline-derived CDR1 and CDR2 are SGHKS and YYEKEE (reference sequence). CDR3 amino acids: CASSSGLRVKDAEAFF. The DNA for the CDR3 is TGTGCCAGCAGCTCGGGGCTTCGGGTAAAGGACGCTGAAGCTTTCTTT.

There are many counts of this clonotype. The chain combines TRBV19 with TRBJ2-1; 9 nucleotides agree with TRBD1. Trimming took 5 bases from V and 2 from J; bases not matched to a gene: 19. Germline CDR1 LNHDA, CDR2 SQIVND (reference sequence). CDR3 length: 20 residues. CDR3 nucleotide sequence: TGTGCCAGTAGTCCTCACCCCGGGACAGGGAAGAGGGGCGCCTACAATGAGCAGTTCTTC. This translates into CASSPHPGTGKRGAYNEQFF. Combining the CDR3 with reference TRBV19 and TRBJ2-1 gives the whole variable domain DGGITQSPKYLFRKEGQNVTLSCEQNLNHDAMYWYRQDPGQGLRLIYYSQIVNDFQKGDIAEGYSVSREKKESFPLTVTSAQKNPTAFYLCASSPHPGTGKRGAYNEQFFGPGTRLTVL.

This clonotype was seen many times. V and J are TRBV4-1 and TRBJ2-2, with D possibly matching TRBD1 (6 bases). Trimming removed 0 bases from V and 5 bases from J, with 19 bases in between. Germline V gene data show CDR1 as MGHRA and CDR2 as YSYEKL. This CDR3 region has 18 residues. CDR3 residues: CASSQESFWGRRTGELFF. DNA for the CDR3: TGCGCCAGCAGCCAAGAATCGTTTTGGGGGCGCCGAACCGGGGAGCTGTTTTTT.

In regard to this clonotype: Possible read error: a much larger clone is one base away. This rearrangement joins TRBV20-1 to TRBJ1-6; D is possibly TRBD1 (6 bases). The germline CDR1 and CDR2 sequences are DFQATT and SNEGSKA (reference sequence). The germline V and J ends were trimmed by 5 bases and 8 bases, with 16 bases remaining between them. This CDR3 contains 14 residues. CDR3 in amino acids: CSAGAGGGDSPLHF. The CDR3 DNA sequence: TGCAGTGCTGGAGCGGGGGGCGGGGATTCACCCCTCCACTTT.

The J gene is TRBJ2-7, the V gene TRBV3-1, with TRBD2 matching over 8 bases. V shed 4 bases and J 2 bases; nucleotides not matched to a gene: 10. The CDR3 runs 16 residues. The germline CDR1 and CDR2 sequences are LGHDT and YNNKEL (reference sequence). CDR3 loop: CASSPEEERETYEQYF. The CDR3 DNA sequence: TGTGCCAGCAGCCCAGAAGAGGAGCGGGAGACCTACGAGCAGTACTTC.

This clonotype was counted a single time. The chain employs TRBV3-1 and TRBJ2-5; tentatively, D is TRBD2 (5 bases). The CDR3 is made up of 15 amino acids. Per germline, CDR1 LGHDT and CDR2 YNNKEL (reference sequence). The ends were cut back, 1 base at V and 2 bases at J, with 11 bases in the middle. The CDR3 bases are TGTGCCAGCAGCCAAGTCAGCGGCCCACAAGAGACCCAGTACTTC. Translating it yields CASSQVSGPQETQYF.

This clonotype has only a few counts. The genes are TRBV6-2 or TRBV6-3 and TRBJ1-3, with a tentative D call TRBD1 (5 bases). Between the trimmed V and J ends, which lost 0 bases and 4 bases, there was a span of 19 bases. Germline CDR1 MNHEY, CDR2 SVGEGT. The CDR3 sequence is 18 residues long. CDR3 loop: CASSYSQMGPASGNTIYF. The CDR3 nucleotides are TGTGCCAGCAGTTACTCCCAGATGGGGCCGGCGTCGGGAAACACCATATATTTT.

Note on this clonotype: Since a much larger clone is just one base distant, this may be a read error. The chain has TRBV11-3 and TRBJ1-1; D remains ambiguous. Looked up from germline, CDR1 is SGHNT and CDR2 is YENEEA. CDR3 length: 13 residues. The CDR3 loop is CASSSLRQAEASF. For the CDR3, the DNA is TGTGCCAGCAGCTCCCTACGACAAGCTGAAGCTTCCTTT. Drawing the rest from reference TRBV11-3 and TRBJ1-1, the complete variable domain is EAGVVQSPRYKIIEKKQPVAFWCNPISGHNTLYWYLQNLGQGPELLIRYENEEAVDDSQLPKDRFSAERLKGVDSTLKIQPAELGDSAVYLCASSSLRQAEASFGQGTRLTVV.

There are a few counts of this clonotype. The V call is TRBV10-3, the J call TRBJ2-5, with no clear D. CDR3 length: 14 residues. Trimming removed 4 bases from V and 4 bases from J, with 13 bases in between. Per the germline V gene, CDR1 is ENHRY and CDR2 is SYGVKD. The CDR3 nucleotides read TGTGCCATCAGTGGCTTCAAGGGCCGAGAGACCCAGTACTTC. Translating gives CAISGFKGRETQYF.

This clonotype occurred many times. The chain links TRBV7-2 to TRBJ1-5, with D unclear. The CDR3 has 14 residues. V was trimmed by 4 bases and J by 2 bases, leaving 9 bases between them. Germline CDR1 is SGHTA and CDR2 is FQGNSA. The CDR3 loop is CASSSALGNQPQHF. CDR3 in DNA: TGTGCCAGCAGCTCCGCATTAGGCAATCAGCCCCAGCATTTT.

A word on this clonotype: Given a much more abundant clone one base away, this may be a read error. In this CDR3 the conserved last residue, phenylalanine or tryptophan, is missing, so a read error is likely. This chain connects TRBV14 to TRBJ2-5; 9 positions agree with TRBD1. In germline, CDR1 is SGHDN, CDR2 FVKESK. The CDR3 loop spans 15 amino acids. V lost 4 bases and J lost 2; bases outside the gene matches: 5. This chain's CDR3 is CASSLGQGFQETQYL. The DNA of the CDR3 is TGTGCCAGCAGCCTGGGACAGGGTTTTCAAGAGACCCAGTACCTC.

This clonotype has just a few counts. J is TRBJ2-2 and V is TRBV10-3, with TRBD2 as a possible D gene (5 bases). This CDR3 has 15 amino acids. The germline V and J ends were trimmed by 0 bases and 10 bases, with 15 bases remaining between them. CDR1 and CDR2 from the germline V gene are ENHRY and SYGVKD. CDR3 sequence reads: CAISESGSVYEELFF. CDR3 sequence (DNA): TGTGCCATCAGTGAGTCGGGTAGCGTCTACGAGGAGCTGTTTTTT.

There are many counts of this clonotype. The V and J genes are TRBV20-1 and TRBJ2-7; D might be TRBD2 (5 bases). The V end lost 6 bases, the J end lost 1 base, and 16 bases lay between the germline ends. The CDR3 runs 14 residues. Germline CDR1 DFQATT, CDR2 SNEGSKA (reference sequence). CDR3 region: CSAREIGVSYEQYF. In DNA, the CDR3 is TGCAGTGCAAGGGAGATAGGAGTTTCCTACGAGCAGTACTTC.

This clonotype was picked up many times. The CDR3 is CSAGGGRTQNIQYF. As DNA, the CDR3 is TGCAGTGCTGGAGGGGGGCGGACACAAAACATTCAGTACTTC. The chain recombines TRBV20-1 with TRBJ2-4; D is perhaps TRBD1 or TRBD2 (6 bases each). Looked up from germline, CDR1 is DFQATT and CDR2 is SNEGSKA (reference sequence). There are 14 residues in the CDR3. Between the trimmed V and J ends, which lost 5 bases and 5 bases, there was a span of 16 bases.

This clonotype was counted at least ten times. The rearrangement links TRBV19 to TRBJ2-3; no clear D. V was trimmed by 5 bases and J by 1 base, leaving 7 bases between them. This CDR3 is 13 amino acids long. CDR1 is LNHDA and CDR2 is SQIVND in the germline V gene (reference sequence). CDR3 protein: CASSWQRTDTQYF. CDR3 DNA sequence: TGTGCCAGTAGTTGGCAGCGCACAGATACGCAGTATTTT.

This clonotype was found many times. For the CDR3, the DNA is TGTGCCAGTAGTCCCGGGAGGGATGAGACCCAGTACTTC. Translating it yields CASSPGRDETQYF. The chain joins TRBV19 to TRBJ2-5, with 8 bases identical to TRBD2. J gave up 5 bases and V 5 bases, and 4 bases lay outside the gene matches. Germline V lookup: CDR1 LNHDA, CDR2 SQIVND (reference sequence). The CDR3 loop spans 13 amino acids.

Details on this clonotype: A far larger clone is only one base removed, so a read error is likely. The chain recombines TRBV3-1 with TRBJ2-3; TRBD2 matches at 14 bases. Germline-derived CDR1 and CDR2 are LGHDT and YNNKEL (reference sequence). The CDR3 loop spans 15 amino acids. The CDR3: CASSRGTSGSETRYF. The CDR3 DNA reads TGTGCCAGCAGCCGTGGGACTAGCGGGAGTGAGACCCGGTACTTC.

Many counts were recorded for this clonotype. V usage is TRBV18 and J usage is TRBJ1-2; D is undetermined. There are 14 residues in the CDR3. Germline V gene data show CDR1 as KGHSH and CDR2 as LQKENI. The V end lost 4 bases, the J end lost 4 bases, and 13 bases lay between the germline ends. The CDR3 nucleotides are TGTGCCAGCTCACAATCGTCAGAGTCCTATGGCTACACCTTC. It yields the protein CASSQSSESYGYTF.